The rows below give T cell receptor beta chains drawn from one sample of a study of T cells in Graves' hyperthyroidism and ophthalmopathy. TCRdb reanalysed the multiplex PCR reads using MiXCR and keeps one entry per CDR3 protein. The sample lists fewer than 650,000 distinct CDR3 sequences, approximately 14% occurring once. Input material: blood. These receptor sequences come from a woman aged 40 to 50 with Graves' hyperthyroidism. The CDR3 runs from the conserved cysteine through the conserved F or W. A D gene is named only where the DNA matches it firmly. Part of the rows lack a size; the others show once, few, many or a class for expanded clones.

15 | TRBJ1-2 | many | . | TRBV28 | TGTGCCAGCACCTCCAACGGGAGGGGCTACTATGGCTACACCTTC | CASTSNGRGYYGYTF
12 | TRBJ2-7 | many | . | TRBV3-1 | TGTGCCAGCAGCCCCGGAGGGCACGAGCAGTACTTC | CASSPGGHEQYF
15 | TRBJ2-7 | many | TRBD2 | TRBV7-2 | TGTGCCAGCAGAAAGGGGACTACGAGCTCCTACGAGCAGTACTTC | CASRKGTTSSYEQYF
14 | TRBJ2-5 | medium-sized | . | TRBV20-1 | TGCAGTGCTCTCCTTGGGACGGGTGGAGAGACCCAGTACTTC | CSALLGTGGETQYF
20 | TRBJ1-5 | . | TRBD1 | TRBV28 | TGTGCCAGCAGTTTATTCTGGGGACAGGACGGCCCCGATAGCAATCAGCCCCAGCATTTT | CASSLFWGQDGPDSNQPQHF
14 | TRBJ1-5 | many | . | TRBV12-3/TRBV12-4 | TGTGCCAGCAGTTTATTGGGGGCCCTAGGGCCCCAGCATTTT | CASSLLGALGPQHF
16 | TRBJ2-1 | many | TRBD2 | TRBV7-9 | TGTGCCAGCAGCTTAAGGGCTAGCGGGACCTACAATGAGCAGTTCTTC | CASSLRASGTYNEQFF
15 | TRBJ2-5 | few | . | TRBV7-2 | TGTGCCAGCAGCCTCTCCGGGACACAGCAAGAGACCCAGTACTTC | CASSLSGTQQETQYF
14 | TRBJ2-4 | few | TRBD2 | TRBV6-1 | TGTGCCAGCACCATGGGACTAGCGAAAAACATTCAGTACTTC | CASTMGLAKNIQYF
11 | TRBJ1-2 | . | . | TRBV7-9 | TGTGCCAGCAGCTTAACCGCGGGCTACACCTTC | CASSLTAGYTF
14 | TRBJ2-7 | . | . | TRBV12-3/TRBV12-4 | TGTGCCAGCAGTTTGGCGGGACCAGCCTACGAGCAGTACTTC | CASSLAGPAYEQYF
15 | TRBJ2-3 | . | . | TRBV7-3 | TGTGCCAGCAGCTTCGCATACTCTAGCACAGATACGCAGTATTTT | CASSFAYSSTDTQYF
14 | TRBJ2-7 | few | . | TRBV5-5 | TGTGCCAGCAGCTTGCAATTCATCGGGTCCGAGCAGTACTTC | CASSLQFIGSEQYF
15 | TRBJ2-7 | . | TRBD2 | TRBV20-1 | TGCAGTGCTGGACACCTAGCGGGAGGGCCAGTCGAGCAGTACTTC | CSAGHLAGGPVEQYF
15 | TRBJ1-3 | many | . | TRBV28 | TGTGCCAGCAGTTTACAACGGGCATCTGGAAACACCATATATTTT | CASSLQRASGNTIYF
19 | TRBJ2-1 | . | TRBD2 | TRBV7-9 | TGTGCGACCAAAGGAGGAGTGGAAGCGGGAGTTAGTCGGGGGGATGAGCAGTTCTTC | CATKGGVEAGVSRGDEQFF
14 | TRBJ1-1 | many | . | TRBV11-2 | TGTGCCAGCAGCTTAGTTGAGCTCGGGACTGAAGCTTTCTTT | CASSLVELGTEAFF
14 | TRBJ1-6 | many | TRBD1 | TRBV7-3 | TGTGCCAGCAGTTTACAGGGGGTGAATTCACCCCTCCACTTT | CASSLQGVNSPLHF
13 | TRBJ2-5 | . | TRBD2 | TRBV29-1 | TGCAGCGTTCCGACTAGCGGGAAAGAGACCCAGTACTTC | CSVPTSGKETQYF
14 | TRBJ1-2 | . | . | TRBV7-9 | TGTGCCAGCAGCTCGGACTTCCCGTCCTATGGCTACACCTTC | CASSSDFPSYGYTF
14 | TRBJ1-2 | many | TRBD1 | TRBV28 | TGTGCCAGCAGGGGACAGGGAGGGAACTATGGCTACACCTTC | CASRGQGGNYGYTF
13 | TRBJ1-1 | many | . | TRBV28 | TGCGCCAGCAGCTTGGGGAAGAACACTGAAGCTTTCTTT | CASSLGKNTEAFF
15 | TRBJ2-3 | many | . | TRBV7-3 | TGTGCCAGCAGCTTAACAGGGGCCAAAGGAGATACGCAGTATTTT | CASSLTGAKGDTQYF
15 | TRBJ2-1 | many | TRBD1 | TRBV28 | TGTGCCAGCAGTCCCTACAGGGGGCTTGACAATGAGCAGTTCTTC | CASSPYRGLDNEQFF
15 | TRBJ1-5 | many | TRBD1 | TRBV11-3 | TGTGCCAGCAGCGAGGGGACAGGGGACAATCAGCCCCAGCATTTT | CASSEGTGDNQPQHF
15 | TRBJ2-1 | . | . | TRBV6-2/TRBV6-3 | TGTGCCAGCACCATGGACAGACGCCTGGGCAATGAGCAGCTCTTC | CASTMDRRLGNEQLF
14 | TRBJ1-5 | few | . | TRBV5-1 | TGCGCCAGCAGCTTGATGACAGGCAATCAGCCCCAGCATTTT | CASSLMTGNQPQHF
12 | TRBJ1-1 | many | . | TRBV28 | TGTGCCAGCACCTCCTGGGACACTGAAGCTTTCTTT | CASTSWDTEAFF
13 | TRBJ2-1 | . | TRBD2 | TRBV4-1 | TGCGCCAGCAGCCAAGAGCGGGGGGGGAGTCAGTTCTTC | CASSQERGGSQFF
15 | TRBJ2-1 | many | TRBD2 | TRBV9 | TGTGCCAGCAGCCCGTTCGGGACTAGCCTCAGTGAGCAGTTCTTC | CASSPFGTSLSEQFF
15 | TRBJ2-6 | many | . | TRBV12-3/TRBV12-4 | TGTGCCAGCAGTTTAGGAAGCTCTGGGGCCAACGTCCTGACTTTC | CASSLGSSGANVLTF
17 | TRBJ1-3 | few | . | TRBV7-8 | TGTGCCAGCAGCTTCACGGAAAGACATATTTCTGGAAACACCATATATTTT | CASSFTERHISGNTIYF
16 | TRBJ2-5 | . | TRBD1 | TRBV5-1 | TGCGCCAGCAGAAACTCGACAGGGGGCGCAGGGGAGACCCAGTACTTC | CASRNSTGGAGETQYF
16 | TRBJ2-2 | few | TRBD1 | TRBV7-8 | TGTGCCAGCAGCCCGGGGACAGGGGGCGTCGGCGGGGAGCTGTTTTTT | CASSPGTGGVGGELFF
14 | TRBJ2-1 | few | . | TRBV7-8 | TGTGCCAGCACATCCCAACGGATCTACAATGAGCAGTTCTTC | CASTSQRIYNEQFF
15 | TRBJ2-7 | many | . | TRBV9 | TGTGCCAGCAGCGTAGATCAGAACGGGTACTACGAGCAGTACTTC | CASSVDQNGYYEQYF
15 | TRBJ2-7 | many | TRBD2 | TRBV6-1 | TGTGCCAGCAGTCACGTGGGGGAGGGCCTCGACGAGCAGTACTTC | CASSHVGEGLDEQYF
15 | TRBJ2-7 | many | . | TRBV28 | TGTGCCAGACCGTGGGTCGAGGGGTGCTCCTACGAGCAGTACTTC | CARPWVEGCSYEQYF
14 | TRBJ1-1 | . | . | TRBV27 | TGTGCCAGCAGTTTACAAGAGGGTAGGGCTGAAGCTTTCTTT | CASSLQEGRAEAFF
14 | TRBJ2-7 | . | . | TRBV4-2 | TGTGCCAGCAGCCAAGAACTTCGAACCTACGAGCAGTACTTC | CASSQELRTYEQYF
13 | TRBJ1-2 | many | . | TRBV10-3 | TGTGCCATCAGGGCAACAGGGATTGATGGCTACACCTTC | CAIRATGIDGYTF
15 | TRBJ2-7 | . | . | TRBV20-1 | TGCAGTGCTAGAGCCCCGGGCGCAGGGACCTACGAGCAGTACTTC | CSARAPGAGTYEQYF
14 | TRBJ1-2 | many | TRBD1 | TRBV5-1 | TGCGCCAGCAGCCTCGGGACAGACGGCTATGGCTACACCTTC | CASSLGTDGYGYTF
16 | TRBJ2-7 | many | TRBD2 | TRBV28 | TGTGCCAGCAGTCCATCTAGCGGATCTCACTCCTACGAGCAGTACTTC | CASSPSSGSHSYEQYF
14 | TRBJ1-6 | few | . | TRBV20-1 | TGCAGTGCTAGAGAAGGGGGGGGGTACTCACCCCTCCACTTT | CSAREGGGYSPLHF
14 | TRBJ1-5 | . | . | TRBV12-3/TRBV12-4 | TGTGCCAGCAGTTTGTCAGGATCTACCCAGCCCCAGCATTTT | CASSLSGSTQPQHF
14 | TRBJ2-7 | once | . | TRBV5-4 | TGTGCCAGCAGCTCCCGGACTTCCCCCTACGAGCAGTACTTC | CASSSRTSPYEQYF
18 | TRBJ2-2 | few | TRBD2 | TRBV15 | TGTGCCACCAGCAGAGAGCGTACGGCGGGGGCGAACACCGGGGAGCTGTTTTTT | CATSRERTAGANTGELFF